This T cell receptor (beta chain) comes out of a study of blood T cell repertoires in COVID-19. The wider study: COVID-19 samples, acute and convalescent, were from the United States, Italy and Spain. PBMCs, B-cell-depleted T cells, or T cells were the source of the cDNA or gDNA that made up the material.

Germline V CDR1 and CDR2: SGHDN, FVKESK. The CDR3 runs 11 residues. V shed 3 bases and J shed 8 bases, with 5 bases lying between them. The count of this clone is one. Authors' processing steps: Reference gene primer amplification yielded estimated nucleated cell counts. Produced via immunoSEQ multiplex PCR; TCRdb's table is partial and in-frame only. The DNA was the basis for D and trimming; V, J and clone size are from that table. The sample contains about 280,000 clones, approximately 88% of which appear only once. Sequencing was performed on peripheral blood. The rearrangement links TRBV14 to TRBJ2-1, with D hard to call. The clonotype was recovered from a middle-aged woman who had recovered from COVID-19. CDR3 protein: CASSQGYEQFF. The CDR3 region has the DNA TGTGCCAGCAGCCAGGGCTATGAGCAGTTCTTC. Based on the CDR3 plus reference TRBV14 and TRBJ2-1, the full variable domain is EAGVTQFPSHSVIEKGQTVTLRCDPISGHDNLYWYRRVMGKEIKFLLHFVKESKQDESGMPNNRFLAERTGGTYSTLKVQPAELEDSGVYFCASSQGYEQFFGPGTRLTVL.